These 14 T cell receptor beta chains came from one sample sequenced in a study of T cells in localized non-small cell lung cancer. Profiled with immunoSEQ multiplex PCR; TCRdb holds only in-frame clones, not every one. The sample comprises about 5,200 clones, 30% to 40% of which are singletons, and 7.6% rests with the top ten. The source was lung tumor tissue, collected before any cancer treatment. The receptors originated from a female donor over 55 with stage I lung adenocarcinoma.

There are a few counts of this clone. In DNA, the CDR3 is TGCGCCAGCAGCGATGGACCGAACACTGAAGCTTTCTTT. This sequence encodes CASSDGPNTEAFF. The chain has TRBV23-1 and TRBJ1-1; no clear D. TRBV23-1 is an ORF, and what it does is uncertain. This CDR3 contains 13 residues. With 6 bases removed from V and 1 base from J, the gap between germline ends came to 9 bases.

This sequence joins TRBV12-5 and TRBJ2-2; 9 bases fit TRBD1. CDR1 LGHNT and CDR2 FRNRAP come from the germline V gene. V was clipped by 5 bases and J by 6 bases; unmatched bases: 13. The CDR3 extends over 17 amino acids. This CDR3 is CASGPLIGQGIPGELFF. For the CDR3, the DNA is TGTGCTAGTGGTCCACTTATCGGACAGGGGATCCCCGGGGAGCTGTTTTTT.

The rearrangement uses TRBV30 and TRBJ2-5, with no clear D. Per germline, CDR1 GTSNPN and CDR2 SVGIG (reference sequence). Trimming cost V 5 bases and J 2 bases, with 12 bases left between them. The length of the CDR3 is 13 residues. The CDR3 loop is CAWSGYVQETQYF. The CDR3 bases are TGTGCCTGGTCTGGGTATGTGCAAGAGACCCAGTACTTC.

The V call is TRBV6-8, the J call TRBJ2-7; D not certain. The germline V gene encodes CDR1 MNHGY and CDR2 SAAAGT. The CDR3 runs to 18 residues. Trimming left V 6 bases short and J 3 bases short, with 27 bases between. In DNA, the CDR3 is TGTGCCAGCAGCCTTGGCCTTCCGTTTCTTGGTGGGTACTACGAGCAGTACTTC. It yields the protein CASSLGLPFLGGYYEQYF.

The J gene is TRBJ2-2, the V gene TRBV5-1; D gene unclear. The CDR3 runs to 15 residues. Germline V gene lookup returns CDR1 SGHRS and CDR2 YFSETQ. Trimming shortened V by 2 bases and J by 6 bases, and 14 bases separated the two germline ends. The CDR3 spells CASSFEGQLAGELFF. In DNA form, the CDR3 reads TGCGCCAGCAGCTTCGAAGGGCAGTTAGCCGGGGAGCTGTTTTTT.

This clone has more than one count but fewer than ten. This chain links TRBV9 with TRBJ2-5; 12 nucleotides agree with TRBD2. The trim removed 4 bases at V and 5 bases at J, leaving 3 bases unmatched. CDR1 is SGDLS and CDR2 is YYNGEE in the germline V gene. This CDR3 is 14 amino acids long. The CDR3 DNA follows: TGTGCCAGCAGCACTAGCGGGGGGTACGAGACCCAGTACTTC. Translated: CASSTSGGYETQYF.

The chain couples TRBV29-1 to TRBJ2-7, with 7 bases identical to TRBD1. V dropped 1 base and J dropped 0; count of bases not matched to a gene: 6. Per germline, CDR1 SQVTM and CDR2 ANQGSEA. The CDR3 is 15 amino acids. The CDR3 region is CSVEGDSLNSYEQYF. CDR3 bases: TGCAGCGTTGAAGGGGACAGTTTGAACTCCTACGAGCAGTACTTC.

This chain connects TRBV9 to TRBJ2-3; TRBD2 matches 8 bases. CDR1 and CDR2 (germline): SGDLS, YYNGEE. With V trimmed by 2 bases and J by 5 bases, 13 bases remained unmatched. The CDR3 consists of 17 residues. CDR3 nucleotides: TGTGCCAGCAGCGTGGGTTCGAGTAGCGGGGTCGGAGATACGCAGTATTTT. Protein: CASSVGSSSGVGDTQYF.

This clone has only a few counts. At one of its ends the junction is not consistent with the germline gene, which may arise from a read error. The gene calls are TRBV9 and TRBJ2-3; 10 bases agree with TRBD2. The germline V gene has CDR1 SGDLS and CDR2 YYNGEE. This CDR3 contains 16 residues. CDR3 in DNA: TGTGCCAGCAGCGTAGGAGCGGGGGGGAACACATATACGCAGTATTTT. It yields the protein CASSVGAGGNTYTQYF.

The chain couples TRBV10-2 to TRBJ2-7; D uncertain. From germline, CDR1 is WSHSY and CDR2 SAAADI. V was cut by 5 bases and J by 0 bases, with 23 bases left in between. The CDR3 totals 18 residues. The CDR3 DNA follows: TGCGCCAGCAGTCTAGGTTACGGGCCGAATGTAAGCTCCTACGAGCAGTACTTC. Translated, it gives CASSLGYGPNVSSYEQYF.

The V gene is TRBV14, the J gene TRBJ2-2, with TRBD2 identical over 7 bases. V trimming: 6 bases; J trimming: 4 bases; junction bases outside the gene matches: 2. This CDR3 has 13 amino acids. Per the germline V gene, CDR1 is SGHDN and CDR2 is FVKESK. The CDR3 region is CASRASGTGELFF. As DNA, the CDR3 is TGTGCCAGCAGGGCTAGCGGCACCGGGGAGCTGTTTTTT. The full variable domain, its missing parts supplied by reference TRBV14 and TRBJ2-2, is EAGVTQFPSHSVIEKGQTVTLRCDPISGHDNLYWYRRVMGKEIKFLLHFVKESKQDESGMPNNRFLAERTGGTYSTLKVQPAELEDSGVYFCASRASGTGELFFGEGSRLTVL.

The genes are TRBV28 and TRBJ2-5; 10 bases are shared with TRBD1. Germline-derived CDR1 and CDR2 are MDHEN and SYDVKM. The CDR3 contains 14 residues. Germline trimming cut 5 bases from V and 5 bases from J; bases unmatched to any gene: 5. The CDR3, as DNA: TGTGCCAGCAGTGTCGGGACAGGGGTCGAGACCCAGTACTTC. It codes for CASSVGTGVETQYF.

This clone was seen ten or more times. This chain uses TRBV7-6 with TRBJ1-5, with D unresolved. The CDR3 covers 15 residues. V was pared by 2 bases and J by 4 bases, with 12 bases between. Germline V lookup: CDR1 SGHVS, CDR2 FNYEAQ. The CDR3 DNA reads as TGTGCCAGCAGCTTAAAGTTGGCGGAAAATCAGCCCCAGCATTTT. Translated: CASSLKLAENQPQHF.

Only a few counts were recorded for this clone. The rearrangement joins TRBV9 to TRBJ1-2, with 10 bases fitting TRBD1. There are 15 residues in the CDR3. Germline CDR1 is SGDLS and CDR2 is YYNGEE. J was trimmed by 4 bases and V by 4 bases; bases with no gene match: 7. As DNA, the CDR3 is TGTGCCAGCAGCATCTGGGACAGGGGATTCTATGGCTACACCTTC. Protein sequence: CASSIWDRGFYGYTF.